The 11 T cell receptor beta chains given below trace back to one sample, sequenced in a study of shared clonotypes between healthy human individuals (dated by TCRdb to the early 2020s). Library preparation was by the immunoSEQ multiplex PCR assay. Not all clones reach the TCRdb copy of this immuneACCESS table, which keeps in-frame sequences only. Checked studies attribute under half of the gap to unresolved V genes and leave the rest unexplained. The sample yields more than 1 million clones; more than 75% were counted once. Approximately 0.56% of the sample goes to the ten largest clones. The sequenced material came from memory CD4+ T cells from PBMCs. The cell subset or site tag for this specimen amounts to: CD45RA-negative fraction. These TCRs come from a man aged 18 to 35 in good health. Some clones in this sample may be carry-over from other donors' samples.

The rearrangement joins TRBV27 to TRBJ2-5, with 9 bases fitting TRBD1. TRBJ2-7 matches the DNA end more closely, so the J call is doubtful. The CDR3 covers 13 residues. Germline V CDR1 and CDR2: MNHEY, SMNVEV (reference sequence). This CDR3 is CASRLDRGYEQYF. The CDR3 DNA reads TGTGCCAGCAGGCTAGACAGGGGGTACGAGCAGTACTTC.

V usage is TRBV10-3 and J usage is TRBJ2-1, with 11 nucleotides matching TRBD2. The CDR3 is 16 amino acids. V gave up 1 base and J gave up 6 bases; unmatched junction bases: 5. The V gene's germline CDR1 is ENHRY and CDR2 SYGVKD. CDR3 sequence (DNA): TGTGCCATCAGTGAGTTTGGACTAGCGGGTTCCAATGAGCAGTTCTTC. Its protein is CAISEFGLAGSNEQFF.

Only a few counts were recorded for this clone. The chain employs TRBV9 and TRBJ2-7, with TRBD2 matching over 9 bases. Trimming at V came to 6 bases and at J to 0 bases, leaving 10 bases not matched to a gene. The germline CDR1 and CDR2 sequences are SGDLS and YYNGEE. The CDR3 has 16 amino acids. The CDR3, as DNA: TGTGCCAGCAAGGGGATAGCGGGAGAGAGCTCCTACGAGCAGTACTTC. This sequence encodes CASKGIAGESSYEQYF.

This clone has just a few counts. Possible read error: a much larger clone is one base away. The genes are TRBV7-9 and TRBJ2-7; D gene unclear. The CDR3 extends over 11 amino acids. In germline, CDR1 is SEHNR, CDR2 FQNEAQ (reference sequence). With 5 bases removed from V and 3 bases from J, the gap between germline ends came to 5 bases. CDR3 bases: TGTGCCAGCAGCCGCCTCTACGAGCAGTACTTC. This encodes CASSRLYEQYF.

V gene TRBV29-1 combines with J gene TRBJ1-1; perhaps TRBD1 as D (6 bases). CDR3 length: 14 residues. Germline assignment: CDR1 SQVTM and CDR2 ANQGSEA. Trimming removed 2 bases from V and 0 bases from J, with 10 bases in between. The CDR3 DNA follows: TGCAGCGTTGAACCGGACAGCCTGAACACTGAAGCTTTCTTT. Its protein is CSVEPDSLNTEAFF.

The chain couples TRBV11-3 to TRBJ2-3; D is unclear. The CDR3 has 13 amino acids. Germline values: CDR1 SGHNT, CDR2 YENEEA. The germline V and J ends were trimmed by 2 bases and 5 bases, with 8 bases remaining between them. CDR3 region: CASSLRSGDTQYF. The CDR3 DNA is TGTGCCAGCAGCTTAAGAAGTGGAGATACGCAGTATTTT.

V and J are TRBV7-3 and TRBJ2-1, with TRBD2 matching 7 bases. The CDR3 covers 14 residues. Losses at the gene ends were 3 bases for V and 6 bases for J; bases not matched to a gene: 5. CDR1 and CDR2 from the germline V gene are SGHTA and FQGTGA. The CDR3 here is CASSLAGVSNEQFF. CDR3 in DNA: TGTGCCAGCAGCTTGGCGGGAGTTTCCAATGAGCAGTTCTTC.

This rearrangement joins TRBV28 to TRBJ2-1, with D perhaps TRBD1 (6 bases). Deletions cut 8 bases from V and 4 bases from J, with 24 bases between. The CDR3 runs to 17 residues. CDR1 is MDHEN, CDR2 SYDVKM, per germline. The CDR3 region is CASRPYIGQPHYNEQFF. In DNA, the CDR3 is TGTGCCAGCCGCCCCTATATAGGACAGCCCCATTACAATGAGCAGTTCTTC. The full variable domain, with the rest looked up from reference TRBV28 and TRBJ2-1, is DVKVTQSSRYLVKRTGEKVFLECVQDMDHENMFWYRQDPGLGLRLIYFSYDVKMKEKGDIPEGYSVSREKKERFSLILESASTNQTSMYLCASRPYIGQPHYNEQFFGPGTRLTVL.

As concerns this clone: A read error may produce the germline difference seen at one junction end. Here the CDR3 DNA reads TGTGCCTGCAGCGGGCAGTACACTGAAGCTTTCTTT. Translating it yields CACSGQYTEAFF. V is TRBV6-5 and J is TRBJ1-1, with D hard to call. CDR3 length: 12 residues. The germline gives CDR1 MNHEY, CDR2 SVGAGI.

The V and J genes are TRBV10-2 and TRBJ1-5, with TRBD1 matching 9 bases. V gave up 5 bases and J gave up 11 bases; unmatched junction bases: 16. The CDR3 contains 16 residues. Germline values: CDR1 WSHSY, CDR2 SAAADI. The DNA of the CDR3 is TGCGCCAGCAGTCCGCGGGTGGGACAGGGTTCCCAGGCCCAGCATTTT. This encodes CASSPRVGQGSQAQHF.

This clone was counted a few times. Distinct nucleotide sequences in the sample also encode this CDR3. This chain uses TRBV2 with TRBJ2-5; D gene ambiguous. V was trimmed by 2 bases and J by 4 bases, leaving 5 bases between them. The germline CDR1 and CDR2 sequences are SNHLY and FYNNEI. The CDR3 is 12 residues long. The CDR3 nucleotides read TGTGCCAGCAGTGAACGGCGAGAGACCCAGTACTTC. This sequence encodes CASSERRETQYF.